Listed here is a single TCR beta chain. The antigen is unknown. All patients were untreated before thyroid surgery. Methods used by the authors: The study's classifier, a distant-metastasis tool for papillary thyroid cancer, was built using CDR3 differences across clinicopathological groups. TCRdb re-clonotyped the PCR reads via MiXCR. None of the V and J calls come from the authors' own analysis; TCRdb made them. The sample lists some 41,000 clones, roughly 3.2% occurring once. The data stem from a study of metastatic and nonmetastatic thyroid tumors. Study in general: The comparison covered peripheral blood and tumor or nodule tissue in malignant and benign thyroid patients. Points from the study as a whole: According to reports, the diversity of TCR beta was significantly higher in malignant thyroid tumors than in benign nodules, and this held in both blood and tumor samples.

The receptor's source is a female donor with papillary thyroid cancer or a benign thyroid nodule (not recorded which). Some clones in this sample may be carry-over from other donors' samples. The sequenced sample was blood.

In DNA, the CDR3 is TGCAGTGCTAGAGATGCGGTAGGGCCCTACAATGAGCAGTTCTTC. It yields the protein CSARDAVGPYNEQFF. The chain employs TRBV20-1 and TRBJ2-1; D not resolved. V lost 0 bases and J 2 bases, leaving 11 bases between the germline ends. The CDR3 runs to 15 residues. Germline V gives CDR1 DFQATT, CDR2 SNEGSKA (reference sequence).